The rows below give T cell receptor beta chains drawn from one sample of a study of regulatory T cells in long-lasting Graves disease. TCRdb recomputed calls from the multiplex PCR reads with MiXCR, one row per CDR3 protein. The sample consists of a few hundred thousand distinct CDR3 sequences, over 15% of them appearing once. The sample also formed part of further work on T cells in Graves' hyperthyroidism and ophthalmopathy.

The input for sequencing was peripheral blood mononuclear cells (PBMCs), taken at new diagnosis, from a patient treated with antithyroid drugs. The receptor source for this set is a man between 35 and 55 years old with Graves disease. CDR3s include the opening cysteine and the closing phenylalanine or tryptophan. D genes are given only for firm matches. Part of the rows lack a size; the others show once, few, many or a class for expanded clones.

cdr3_nt,cdr3_aa,d_call,j_call,clone_size,v_call
TGTGCCAGCAGTGGTCGGGACAGACAAGAGCCTGGGGCCAACGTCCTGACTTTC,CASSGRDRQEPGANVLTF,TRBD1,TRBJ2-6,-,TRBV12-3/TRBV12-4
TGTGCCAGCAGTTCCACGACTAGCGGGGATTCAGATACGCAGTATTTT,CASSSTTSGDSDTQYF,TRBD2,TRBJ2-3,few,TRBV6-2/TRBV6-3
TGCAGTGCGGAAAGTACAGGCGGAGCCACTGAAGCTTTCTTT,CSAESTGGATEAFF,-,TRBJ1-1,-,TRBV20-1
TGTGCCAGCAGTTCCCCCGGACTCAGCACAGATACGCAGTATTTT,CASSSPGLSTDTQYF,-,TRBJ2-3,many,TRBV7-3
TGTGCCAGCAGTTCCCGACAGGTACGGGGCTACACCTTC,CASSSRQVRGYTF,-,TRBJ1-2,-,TRBV6-9
TGTGCCAGCAGTTTAGCAGGGATCGACTATGGCTACACCTTC,CASSLAGIDYGYTF,-,TRBJ1-2,many,TRBV12-3/TRBV12-4
TGTGCCAGGAGCGACAGGGACACAGATACGCAGTATTTT,CARSDRDTDTQYF,TRBD1,TRBJ2-3,-,TRBV7-3
TGTGCCAGCAGTCAGTACGCGGGAGACCTATACGAGCAGTACTTC,CASSQYAGDLYEQYF,TRBD2,TRBJ2-7,few,TRBV6-4
TGTGCCAGCAGCCTGGAGACAGCCATCGCCTGGGGCACAGATACGCAGTATTTT,CASSLETAIAWGTDTQYF,-,TRBJ2-3,many,TRBV12-3/TRBV12-4
TGTGCCAGCAGCTTCACTGGGACAGGGTCGAATGAGCAGTTCTTC,CASSFTGTGSNEQFF,TRBD1,TRBJ2-1,many,TRBV7-2
TGCGCCAGCAGCCAAGATAGGGGGTCTGGGGCCAACGTCCTGACTTTC,CASSQDRGSGANVLTF,-,TRBJ2-6,many,TRBV4-3